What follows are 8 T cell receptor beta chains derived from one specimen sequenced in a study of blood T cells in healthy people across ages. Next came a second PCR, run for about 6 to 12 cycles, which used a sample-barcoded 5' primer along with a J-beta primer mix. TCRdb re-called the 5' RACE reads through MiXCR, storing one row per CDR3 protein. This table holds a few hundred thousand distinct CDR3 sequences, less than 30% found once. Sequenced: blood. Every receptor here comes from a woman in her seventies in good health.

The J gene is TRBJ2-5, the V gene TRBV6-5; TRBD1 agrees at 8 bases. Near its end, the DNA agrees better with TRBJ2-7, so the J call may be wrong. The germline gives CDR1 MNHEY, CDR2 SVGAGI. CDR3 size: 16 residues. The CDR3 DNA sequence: TGTGCCAGCAGTTACTCGATTGGGACAGGTACCTACGAGCAGTACTTC. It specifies CASSYSIGTGTYEQYF.

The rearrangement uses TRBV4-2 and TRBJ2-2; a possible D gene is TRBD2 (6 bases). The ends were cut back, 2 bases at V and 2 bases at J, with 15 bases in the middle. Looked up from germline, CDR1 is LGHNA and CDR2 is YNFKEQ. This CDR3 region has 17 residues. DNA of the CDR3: TGTGCCAGCAGCCAAAGAAAATTAGCGGAAAACACCGGGGAGCTGTTTTTT. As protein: CASSQRKLAENTGELFF.

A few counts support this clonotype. The CDR3 loop is CASSPALTGDTQYF. The CDR3 DNA sequence: TGCGCCAGCAGCCCTGCCTTGACAGGAGATACGCAGTATTTT. V and J are TRBV5-1 and TRBJ2-3, with D tentatively TRBD1 (6 bases). The CDR3 is 14 residues long. Germline loops: CDR1 SGHRS, CDR2 YFSETQ. V shed 4 bases and J shed 5 bases, with 14 bases lying between them.

CDR3 amino acids: CSGVGTGDEKLFF. CDR3 sequence (DNA): TGCAGTGGGGTTGGGACGGGAGATGAAAAACTGTTTTTT. The chain employs TRBV20-1 and TRBJ1-4, with a tentative D call TRBD1 (5 bases). The germline V and J ends were trimmed by 7 bases and 6 bases, with 15 bases remaining between them. The germline V gene has CDR1 DFQATT and CDR2 SNEGSKA (reference sequence). CDR3 size: 13 residues.

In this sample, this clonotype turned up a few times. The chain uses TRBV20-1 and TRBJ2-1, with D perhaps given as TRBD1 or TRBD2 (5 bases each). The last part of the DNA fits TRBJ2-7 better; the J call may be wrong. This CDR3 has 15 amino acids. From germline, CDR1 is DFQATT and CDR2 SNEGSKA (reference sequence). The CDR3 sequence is CSARAFRDPTYEQYF. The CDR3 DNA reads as TGCAGTGCTAGAGCTTTTAGGGACCCGACCTACGAGCAGTACTTC.

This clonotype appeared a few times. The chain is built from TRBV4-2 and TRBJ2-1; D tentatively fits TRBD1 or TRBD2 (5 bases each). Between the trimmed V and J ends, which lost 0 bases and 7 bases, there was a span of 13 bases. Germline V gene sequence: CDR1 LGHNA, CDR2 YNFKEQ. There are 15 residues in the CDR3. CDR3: CASSQEQGRGNEQFF. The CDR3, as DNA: TGTGCCAGCAGCCAAGAGCAGGGCCGAGGGAATGAGCAGTTCTTC.

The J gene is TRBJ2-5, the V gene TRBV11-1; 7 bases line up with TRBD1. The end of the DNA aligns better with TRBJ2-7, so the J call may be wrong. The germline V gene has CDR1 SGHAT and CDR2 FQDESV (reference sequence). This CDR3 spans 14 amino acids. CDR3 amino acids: CASSHNQGDREQYF. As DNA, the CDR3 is TGTGCCAGCAGCCACAACCAGGGGGATCGCGAGCAGTACTTC.

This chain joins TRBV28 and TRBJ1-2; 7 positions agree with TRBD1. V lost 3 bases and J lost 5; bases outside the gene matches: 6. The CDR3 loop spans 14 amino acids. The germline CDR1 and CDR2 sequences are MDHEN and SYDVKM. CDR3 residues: CASSFGGQLYGYTF. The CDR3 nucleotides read TGTGCCAGCAGTTTTGGGGGACAGCTTTATGGCTACACCTTC.